Listed below are T cell receptor beta chains from one sample, sequenced in a study of long-term antiretroviral therapy in people with HIV. The repertoire was sequenced with immunoSEQ multiplex PCR; TCRdb's copy has only in-frame clones and lacks some. The sample records about 16,000 clones, around three quarters being singletons. This specimen was unsorted PBMCs, taken 1.5 years before starting antiretroviral therapy. These receptors were taken from a woman between 50 and 59 years old with HIV. Both conserved end residues are part of each CDR3. The D gene is left open where the match is weak. Only some rows state a clone size, as once, few, many or a class for expanded clones.

-	TRBJ2-7	TRBD2	TRBV9	CASSATSGGAYEQYF	TGTGCCAGCAGCGCGACTAGCGGGGGGGCCTACGAGCAGTACTTC
-	TRBJ1-1	-	TRBV30	CAWSAPGLMNTEAFF	TGTGCCTGGAGTGCCCCGGGGCTGATGAACACTGAAGCTTTCTTT
-	TRBJ2-3	-	TRBV2	CASSRLGGTDTQYF	TGTGCCAGCAGCCGACTGGGAGGCACAGATACGCAGTATTTT
-	TRBJ1-1	-	TRBV7-9	CASSFQNTEAFF	TGTGCCAGCAGCTTCCAGAACACTGAAGCTTTCTTT
-	TRBJ2-5	TRBD2	TRBV4-2	CASSQDRASGQETQYF	TGTGCCAGCAGCCAAGATAGGGCTAGCGGCCAAGAGACCCAGTACTTC
-	TRBJ2-5	-	TRBV29-1	CSVVQGGETQYF	TGCAGCGTTGTCCAGGGTGGAGAGACCCAGTACTTC
-	TRBJ1-2	-	TRBV6-1	CASTPNVLEYGYTF	TGTGCCAGCACCCCCAACGTCCTAGAGTATGGCTACACCTTC
-	TRBJ2-2	-	TRBV15	CATSRVRNTGELFF	TGTGCCACCAGCAGAGTCCGGAACACCGGGGAGCTGTTTTTT
-	TRBJ1-2	-	TRBV27	CASSPRDRATYGYTF	TGTGCCAGCAGTCCTCGGGACCGGGCGACCTATGGCTACACCTTC
once	TRBJ2-2	-	TRBV11-2	CASSLDIPDRSGGYTGELFF	TGTGCCAGCAGCTTAGATATCCCGGACAGGTCAGGGGGGTACACCGGGGAGCTGTTTTTT
-	TRBJ2-5	TRBD1	TRBV13	CASSLGRNRGQETQYF	TGTGCCAGCAGCTTAGGCAGAAACAGGGGGCAAGAGACCCAGTACTTC
-	TRBJ1-3	TRBD1	TRBV2	CASSFSGQGSGNTIYF	TGTGCCAGCAGTTTTTCGGGACAGGGTTCTGGAAACACCATATATTTT
-	TRBJ1-2	-	TRBV6-5	CASRDPWTYGYTF	TGTGCCAGCAGGGACCCCTGGACCTATGGCTACACCTTC
-	TRBJ1-6	-	TRBV27	CASSSAGDQYNSPLHF	TGTGCCAGCTCTTCGGCCGGGGACCAGTATAATTCACCCCTCCACTTT
-	TRBJ1-4	-	TRBV5-1	CASTPGGPNEKLFF	TGCGCCAGCACTCCGGGGGGCCCTAATGAAAAACTGTTTTTT
once	TRBJ1-1	-	TRBV5-1	CASSLDAAAWQGMGTEAFF	TGCGCCAGCAGCTTGGATGCTGCCGCTTGGCAGGGGATGGGCACTGAAGCTTTCTTT
-	TRBJ2-7	-	TRBV5-6	CASSLPGPSTYEQYF	TGTGCCAGCAGCCTGCCGGGCCCCTCGACCTACGAGCAGTACTTC
few	TRBJ1-2	-	TRBV27	CASSTTGWGYGYTF	TGTGCCAGCAGTACCACAGGGTGGGGCTATGGCTACACCTTC
-	TRBJ2-3	TRBD2	TRBV7-3	CASSSRGGGKDTQYF	TGTGCCAGCAGCTCCCGGGGCGGGGGGAAGGATACGCAGTATTTT
once	TRBJ1-2	-	TRBV7-2	CASSFGSAVRYGYTF	TGTGCCAGCAGCTTTGGGTCCGCCGTTCGGTATGGCTACACCTTC
-	TRBJ2-7	TRBD1	TRBV19	CASSPIRDRESGEQYF	TGTGCCAGTAGCCCCATCCGGGACAGGGAATCGGGAGAGCAGTACTTC
-	TRBJ2-7	TRBD2	TRBV6-1	CASSEDSGGHSSYEQYF	TGTGCCAGCAGTGAAGATAGCGGGGGCCATAGCTCCTACGAGCAGTACTTC
medium-sized	TRBJ1-2	-	TRBV11-1	CASSLGNRGTYGYTF	TGTGCCAGCAGCCTTGGTAATCGGGGTACCTATGGCTACACCTTC
-	TRBJ2-3	-	TRBV4-1	CASSQETLIGTDTQYF	TGCGCCAGCAGCCAAGAGACCCTTATAGGGACAGATACGCAGTATTTT
-	TRBJ2-4	TRBD2	TRBV25-1	CASSGGVLAKNIQYF	TGTGCCAGCAGCGGGGGGGTGCTAGCCAAAAACATTCAGTACTTC
-	TRBJ1-5	TRBD1	TRBV11-2	CASSSNAQGQPQHF	TGTGCCAGCAGCTCCAACGCACAGGGGCAGCCCCAGCATTTT
few	TRBJ1-2	TRBD1	TRBV5-4	CASSPGTGAGYTF	TGTGCCAGCAGCCCCGGGACAGGGGCTGGCTACACCTTC
medium-sized	TRBJ1-1	-	TRBV5-6	CASSGDQGRTTEAFF	TGTGCCAGCAGCGGTGACCAGGGGCGAACCACTGAAGCTTTCTTT
-	TRBJ1-5	-	TRBV5-4	CASSFVEGVVGNQPQHF	TGTGCCAGCAGCTTCGTAGAGGGTGTTGTGGGCAATCAGCCCCAGCATTTT
-	TRBJ1-5	-	TRBV2	CASSTGRGYQPQHF	TGTGCCAGCAGCACGGGACGAGGGTATCAGCCCCAGCATTTT
-	TRBJ1-4	-	TRBV30	CAWSVRTGFNEKLFF	TGTGCCTGGAGTGTACGTACAGGGTTTAATGAAAAACTGTTTTTT
-	TRBJ1-5	-	TRBV19	CASSRRGGSESNQPQHF	TGTGCCAGTAGTAGAAGGGGAGGCAGTGAAAGCAATCAGCCCCAGCATTTT
-	TRBJ1-1	-	TRBV11-1	CASSFTRGPTEAFF	TGTGCCAGCAGCTTTACTAGAGGGCCGACTGAAGCTTTCTTT
-	TRBJ1-1	-	TRBV5-1	CASSLRAGEGNTEAFF	TGCGCCAGCAGCTTGAGGGCAGGGGAAGGGAACACTGAAGCTTTCTTT
-	TRBJ1-6	-	TRBV5-6	CASSLRFRGSPLHF	TGTGCCAGCAGCTTGAGGTTCCGGGGTTCACCCCTCCACTTT
-	TRBJ1-2	-	TRBV19	CASTDGIGYTF	TGTGCCAGCACTGACGGGATTGGCTACACCTTC
-	TRBJ2-1	-	TRBV15	CATKPIGSSYNEQFF	TGTGCCACCAAACCTATAGGGAGCTCCTACAATGAGCAGTTCTTC
-	TRBJ2-1	TRBD2	TRBV6-5	CASSPSSGGYNEQFF	TGTGCCAGCAGTCCATCTAGCGGGGGGTACAATGAGCAGTTCTTC
-	TRBJ2-5	TRBD2	TRBV5-1	CASSLSGGTQETQYF	TGCGCCAGCAGCCTAAGCGGGGGGACCCAAGAGACCCAGTACTTC
-	TRBJ2-5	TRBD1	TRBV10-3	CAISEPDRGGETQYF	TGTGCCATCAGTGAACCGGACAGGGGAGGGGAGACCCAGTACTTC
-	TRBJ1-1	-	TRBV19	CASSIEGTPTAEAFF	TGTGCCAGTAGTATTGAGGGGACGCCTACCGCTGAAGCTTTCTTT
-	TRBJ2-3	-	TRBV5-4	CASSSLTDTQYF	TGTGCCAGCAGCTCACTCACAGATACGCAGTATTTT
few	TRBJ2-5	TRBD1	TRBV14	CASSQERGVQGAKETQYF	TGTGCCAGCAGCCAAGAACGTGGAGTACAGGGGGCGAAAGAGACCCAGTACTTC
-	TRBJ2-1	-	TRBV27	CASRTGSYNEQFF	TGTGCCAGCAGAACAGGGTCCTACAATGAGCAGTTCTTC
-	TRBJ1-5	TRBD1	TRBV4-2	CASSQGQDSNQPQHF	TGTGCCAGCAGCCAGGGACAGGATAGCAATCAGCCCCAGCATTTT
-	TRBJ2-3	-	TRBV29-1	CSVKIDTQYF	TGCAGCGTTAAAATAGATACGCAGTATTTT
-	TRBJ1-6	TRBD1	TRBV10-3	CAIRPGQGNSPLHF	TGTGCCATCAGACCGGGACAGGGGAATTCACCCCTCCACTTT
-	TRBJ1-1	-	TRBV7-3	CASSPTGTLEAFF	TGTGCCAGCAGCCCGACGGGGACCCTTGAAGCTTTCTTT
-	TRBJ2-3	TRBD2	TRBV7-3	CASSLQPQWRGAPLDTDTQYF	TGTGCCAGCAGCTTACAGCCCCAATGGCGGGGGGCCCCACTTGACACAGATACGCAGTATTTT
-	TRBJ1-2	-	TRBV5-1	CASSHAGSGYTF	TGCGCCAGCAGCCACGCTGGGTCTGGCTACACCTTC
-	TRBJ2-5	-	TRBV18	CASSPTKLRETQYF	TGTGCCAGCTCACCGACAAAATTAAGAGAGACCCAGTACTTC
-	TRBJ2-3	TRBD2	TRBV7-2	CASSTGTSSGTQYF	TGTGCCAGCAGCACGGGGACTAGCTCAGGGACGCAGTATTTT
-	TRBJ2-2	-	TRBV7-9	CASSGRVGGELFF	TGTGCCAGCAGCGGCAGGGTGGGCGGGGAGCTGTTTTTT
few	TRBJ1-5	-	TRBV6-5	CASSLDGNQPQHF	TGTGCCAGCAGCTTGGACGGGAATCAGCCCCAGCATTTT
few	TRBJ2-2	TRBD1	TRBV5-1	CASNQDRGGTGELFF	TGCGCCAGCAACCAGGACAGGGGCGGGACCGGGGAGCTGTTTTTT
-	TRBJ2-6	-	TRBV7-9	CASSLGLQGFGANVLTF	TGTGCCAGCAGCTTAGGTCTGCAGGGCTTTGGGGCCAACGTCCTGACTTTC
-	TRBJ2-7	TRBD2	TRBV7-3	CASSLASGDSYEQYF	TGTGCCAGCAGCTTAGCTAGCGGGGACTCTTACGAGCAGTACTTC
-	TRBJ2-5	-	TRBV18	CASSSAAIPETQYF	TGTGCCAGCTCCTCAGCGGCTATCCCAGAGACCCAGTACTTC